This TCR beta chain was found in a study of technical replicates of blood from several donors. The table came from immunoSEQ multiplex PCR; TCRdb's copy has only in-frame clones and leaves some out. The data hold about 73,000 clones, with 90% to 95% observed a single time. The J segment lost 6 bases and the V segment lost 2 bases, leaving 3 bases of the junction unmatched. This CDR3 is 14 amino acids long. The V gene's germline CDR1 is SNHLY and CDR2 FYNNEI. The chain uses TRBV2 and TRBJ2-2, with 7 bases identical to TRBD1. What was sequenced was PBMCs. The receptor was derived from a human donor in good health. Some clones in this sample may be carry-over from other donors' samples. The CDR3 nucleotides are TGTGCCAGCAGTGAAAGGGGGCGGGCCGGGGAGCTGTTTTTT. Translating gives CASSERGRAGELFF.